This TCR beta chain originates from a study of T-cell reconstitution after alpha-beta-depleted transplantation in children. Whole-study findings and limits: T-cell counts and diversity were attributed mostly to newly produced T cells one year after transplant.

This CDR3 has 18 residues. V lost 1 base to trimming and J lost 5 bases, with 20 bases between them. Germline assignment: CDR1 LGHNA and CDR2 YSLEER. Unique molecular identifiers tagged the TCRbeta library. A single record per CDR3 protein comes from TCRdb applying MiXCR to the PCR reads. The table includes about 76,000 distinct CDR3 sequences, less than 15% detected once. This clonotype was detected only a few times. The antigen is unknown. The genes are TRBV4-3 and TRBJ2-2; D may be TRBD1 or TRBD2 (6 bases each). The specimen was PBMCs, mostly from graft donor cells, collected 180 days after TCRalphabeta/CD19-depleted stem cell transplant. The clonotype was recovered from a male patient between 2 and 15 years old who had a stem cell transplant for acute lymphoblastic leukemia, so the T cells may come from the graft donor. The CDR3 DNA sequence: TGCGCCAGCAGCCAAGCCCTATGGAGGGGGGCCGGAACCGGGGAGCTGTTTTTT. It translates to CASSQALWRGAGTGELFF.